Given below is one TCR beta chain in context. This entry comes from a study of CD8 T cells in Susac syndrome. Sequencing targeted TCR beta in T cells from blood (CD8+ and CD4+). Healthy donors acted as controls, with matching for age and sex. TEMRA cells were FACS-enriched, unlike CD8+ and CD4+ T cells, which were negatively isolated. With 6 bases clipped from V and 5 bases from J, the junction kept 4 bases outside the gene matches. This CDR3 comprises 14 residues. Germline V lookup: CDR1 SGHTA, CDR2 FQGTGA. Reverse transcription of 0.5 to 1 ug RNA was performed with random hexamers. Across 54 Vbeta and 13 Jbeta, TCR beta CDR3 was amplified with immunoSEQ multiplex PCR. From the immunoSEQ multiplex PCR reads, TCRdb called clonotypes with MiXCR, one entry per CDR3 protein. The table records 150,000 to 200,000 distinct CDR3 sequences, about 93% of them present only once.

V and J are TRBV7-3 and TRBJ2-1; TRBD2 agrees at 10 bases. Specimen: CD4+ T cells from PBMCs. This receptor was obtained from a human donor in good health. CDR3 residues: CASRSSGGHNEQFF. The CDR3, as DNA: TGTGCCAGCAGGTCTAGCGGGGGCCACAATGAGCAGTTCTTC.